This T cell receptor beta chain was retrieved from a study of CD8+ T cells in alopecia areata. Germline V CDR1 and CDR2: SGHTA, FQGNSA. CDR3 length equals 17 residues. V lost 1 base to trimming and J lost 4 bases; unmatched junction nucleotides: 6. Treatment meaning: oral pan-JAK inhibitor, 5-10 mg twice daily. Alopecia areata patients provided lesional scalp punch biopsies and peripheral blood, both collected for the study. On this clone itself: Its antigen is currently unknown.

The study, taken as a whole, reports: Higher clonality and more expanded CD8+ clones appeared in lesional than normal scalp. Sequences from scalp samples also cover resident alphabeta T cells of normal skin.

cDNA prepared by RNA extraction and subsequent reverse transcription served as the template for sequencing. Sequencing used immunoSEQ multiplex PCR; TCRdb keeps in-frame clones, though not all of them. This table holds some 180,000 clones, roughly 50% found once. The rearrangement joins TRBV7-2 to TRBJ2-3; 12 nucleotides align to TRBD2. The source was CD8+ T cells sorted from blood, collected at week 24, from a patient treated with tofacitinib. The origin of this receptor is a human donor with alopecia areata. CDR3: CASSLGTGLAGSDTQYF. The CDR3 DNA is TGTGCCAGCAGCTTAGGCACGGGACTAGCGGGTTCAGATACGCAGTATTTT.